The clone carrying this TCR beta chain was counted between two and nine times. V lost 0 bases, J lost 2 bases, and 12 bases stayed unmatched. Germline loops: CDR1 DFQATT, CDR2 SNEGSKA (reference sequence). The CDR3 is 19 amino acids. The data originate from a study of regulatory T cells in long-lasting Graves disease. Arm-PCR of CDR3 regions with iRepertoire HTBI primers generated TCR beta libraries. TCRdb re-called the multiplex PCR reads with MiXCR, one entry per CDR3 protein. The sample lists approximately 500,000 distinct CDR3 sequences, 20% to 25% occurring once. Time point of the sample: persistent/refractory GD, antithyroid drugs over 5 years with positive TRAb. Making the TCR library involved RNA that had been extracted from PBMCs.

The receptor comes from a female donor with Graves disease. The chain combines TRBV20-1 with TRBJ2-7; 14 bases fit TRBD2. This sample comprised peripheral blood mononuclear cells (PBMCs), obtained when the disease was refractory, from a patient treated with antithyroid drugs. DNA of the CDR3: TGCAGTGCTAGAGAAGGGGGGGGACTAGCGGGAGTGGGGCCCTACGAGCAGTACTTC. Its protein product is CSAREGGGLAGVGPYEQYF.